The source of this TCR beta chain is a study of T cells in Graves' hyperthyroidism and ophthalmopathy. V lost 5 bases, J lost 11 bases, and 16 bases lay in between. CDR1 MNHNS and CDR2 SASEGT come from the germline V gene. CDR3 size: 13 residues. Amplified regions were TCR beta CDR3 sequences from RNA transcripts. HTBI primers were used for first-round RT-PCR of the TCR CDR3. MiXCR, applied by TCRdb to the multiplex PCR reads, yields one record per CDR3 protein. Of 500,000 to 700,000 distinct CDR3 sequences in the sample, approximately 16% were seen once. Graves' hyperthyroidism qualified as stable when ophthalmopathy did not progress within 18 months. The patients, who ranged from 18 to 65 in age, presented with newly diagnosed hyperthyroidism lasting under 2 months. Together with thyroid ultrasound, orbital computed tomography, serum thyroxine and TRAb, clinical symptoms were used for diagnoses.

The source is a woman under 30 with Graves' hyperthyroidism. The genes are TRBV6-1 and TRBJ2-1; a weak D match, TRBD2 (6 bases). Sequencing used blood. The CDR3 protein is CASSSDGGFQQFF. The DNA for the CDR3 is TGTGCCAGCAGTTCCGATGGGGGGTTCCAGCAGTTCTTC.